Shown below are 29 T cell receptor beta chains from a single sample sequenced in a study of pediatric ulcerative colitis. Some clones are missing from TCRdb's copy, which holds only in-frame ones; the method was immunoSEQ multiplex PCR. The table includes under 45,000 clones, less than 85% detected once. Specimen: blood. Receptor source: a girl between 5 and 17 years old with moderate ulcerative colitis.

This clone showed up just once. The chain's CDR3 is CASSRDRGRSYEQYF. The CDR3 DNA follows: TGTGCCAGCAGTCGCGACAGGGGCCGATCCTACGAGCAGTACTTC. The chain carries TRBV5-6 and TRBJ2-7; 8 bases agree with TRBD1. The CDR3 sequence is 15 residues long. V lost 5 bases and J lost 1; bases outside the gene matches: 8. Germline CDR1 and CDR2: SGHDT and YYEEEE. The whole variable domain, filled in from reference TRBV5-6 and TRBJ2-7, reads DAGVTQSPTHLIKTRGQQVTLRCSPKSGHDTVSWYQQALGQGPQFIFQYYEEEERQRGNFPDRFSGHQFPNYSSELNVNALLLGDSALYLCASSRDRGRSYEQYFGPGTRLTVT.

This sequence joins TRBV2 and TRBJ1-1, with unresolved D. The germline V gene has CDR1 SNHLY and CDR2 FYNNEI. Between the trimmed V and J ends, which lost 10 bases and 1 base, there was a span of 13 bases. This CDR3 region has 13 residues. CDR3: CATLLRQNTEAFF. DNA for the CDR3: TGTGCCACCCTCTTACGCCAGAACACTGAAGCTTTCTTT.

CDR3 sequence: CASSFGGGAQDTQYF. For the CDR3, the DNA is TGTGCCAGCAGCTTCGGCGGGGGGGCACAAGATACGCAGTATTTT. V usage is TRBV7-3 and J usage is TRBJ2-3, with TRBD2 matching 9 bases. The germline V gene has CDR1 SGHTA and CDR2 FQGTGA. This CDR3 is built from 15 residues. V shed 3 bases and J 5 bases; nucleotides not matched to a gene: 6.

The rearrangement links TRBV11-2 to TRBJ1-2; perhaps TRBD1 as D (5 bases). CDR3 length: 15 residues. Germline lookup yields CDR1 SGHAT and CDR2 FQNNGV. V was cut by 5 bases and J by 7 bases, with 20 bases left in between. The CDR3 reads CASSPITGARIGYTF. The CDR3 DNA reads TGTGCCAGCAGCCCTATAACCGGGGCCCGAATTGGCTACACCTTC.

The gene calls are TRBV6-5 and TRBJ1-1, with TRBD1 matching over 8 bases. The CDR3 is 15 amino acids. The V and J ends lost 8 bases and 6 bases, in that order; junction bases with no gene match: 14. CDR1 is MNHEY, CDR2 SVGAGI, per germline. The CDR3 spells CASRKTPGGAAEAFF. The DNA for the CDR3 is TGTGCCAGCCGAAAGACCCCAGGGGGCGCAGCTGAAGCTTTCTTT.

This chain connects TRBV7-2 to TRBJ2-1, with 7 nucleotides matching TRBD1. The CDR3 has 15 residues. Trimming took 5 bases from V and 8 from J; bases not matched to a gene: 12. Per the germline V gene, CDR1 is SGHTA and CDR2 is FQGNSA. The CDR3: CASSASGTVVDEQFF. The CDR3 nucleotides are TGTGCCAGCAGCGCTTCCGGGACAGTGGTCGATGAGCAGTTCTTC. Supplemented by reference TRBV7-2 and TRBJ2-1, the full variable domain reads GAGVSQSPSNKVTEKGKDVELRCDPISGHTALYWYRQSLGQGLEFLIYFQGNSAPDKSGLPSDRFSAERTGGSVSTLTIQRTQQEDSAVYLCASSASGTVVDEQFFGPGTRLTVL.

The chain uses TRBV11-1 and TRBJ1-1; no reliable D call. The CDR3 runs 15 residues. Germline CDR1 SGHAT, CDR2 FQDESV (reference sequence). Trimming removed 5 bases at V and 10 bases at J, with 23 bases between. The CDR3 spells CASSDIQSGNSVAFF. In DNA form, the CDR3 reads TGTGCCAGCAGCGATATACAGTCGGGGAATTCTGTAGCTTTCTTT.

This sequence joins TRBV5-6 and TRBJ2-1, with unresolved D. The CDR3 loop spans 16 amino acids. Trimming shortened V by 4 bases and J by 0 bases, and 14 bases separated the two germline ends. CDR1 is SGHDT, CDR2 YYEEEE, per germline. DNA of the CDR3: TGTGCCAGCAGCCCGGCGCCTCCCTTCTCCTACAATGAGCAGTTCTTC. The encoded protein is CASSPAPPFSYNEQFF.

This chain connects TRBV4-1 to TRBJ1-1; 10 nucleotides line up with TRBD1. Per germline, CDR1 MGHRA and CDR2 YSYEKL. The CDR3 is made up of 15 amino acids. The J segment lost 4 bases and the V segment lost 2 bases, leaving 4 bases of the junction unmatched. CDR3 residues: CASSQPGQGITEAFF. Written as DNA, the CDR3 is TGCGCCAGCAGCCAACCGGGACAGGGGATCACTGAAGCTTTCTTT.

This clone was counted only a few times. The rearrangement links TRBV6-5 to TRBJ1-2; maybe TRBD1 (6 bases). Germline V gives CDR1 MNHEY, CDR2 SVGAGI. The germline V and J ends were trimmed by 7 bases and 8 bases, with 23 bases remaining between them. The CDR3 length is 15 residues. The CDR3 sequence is CASTKGRGLYMGYTF. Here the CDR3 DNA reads TGTGCCAGCACCAAAGGCAGGGGCCTCTATATGGGCTACACCTTC.

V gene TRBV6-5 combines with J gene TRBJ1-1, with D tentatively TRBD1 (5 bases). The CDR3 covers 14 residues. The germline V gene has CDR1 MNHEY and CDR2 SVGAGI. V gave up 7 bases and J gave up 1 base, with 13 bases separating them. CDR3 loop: CASNRGASNTEAFF. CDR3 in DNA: TGTGCCAGCAATAGGGGAGCTTCGAACACTGAAGCTTTCTTT.

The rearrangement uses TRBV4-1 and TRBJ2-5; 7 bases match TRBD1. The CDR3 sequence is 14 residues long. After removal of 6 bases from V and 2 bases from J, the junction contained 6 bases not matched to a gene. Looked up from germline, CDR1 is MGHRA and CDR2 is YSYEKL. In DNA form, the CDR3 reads TGCGCCAGCAGTCCCGGGACAGCACAAGAGACCCAGTACTTC. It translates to CASSPGTAQETQYF.

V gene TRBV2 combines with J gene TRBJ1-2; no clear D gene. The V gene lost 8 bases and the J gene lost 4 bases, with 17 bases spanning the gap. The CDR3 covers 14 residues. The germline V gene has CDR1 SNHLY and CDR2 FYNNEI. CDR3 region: CASHLTQEAYGYTF. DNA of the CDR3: TGTGCCAGCCACTTGACCCAGGAGGCCTATGGCTACACCTTC.

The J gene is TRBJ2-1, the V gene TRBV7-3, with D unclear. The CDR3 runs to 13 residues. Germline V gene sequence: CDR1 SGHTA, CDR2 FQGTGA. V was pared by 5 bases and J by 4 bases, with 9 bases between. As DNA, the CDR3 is TGTGCCAGCAGCCCCCCCCCTTACAATGAGCAGTTCTTC. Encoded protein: CASSPPPYNEQFF. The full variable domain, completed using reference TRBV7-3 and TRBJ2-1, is GAGVSQTPSNKVTEKGKYVELRCDPISGHTALYWYRQSLGQGPEFLIYFQGTGAADDSGLPNDRFFAVRPEGSVSTLKIQRTERGDSAVYLCASSPPPYNEQFFGPGTRLTVL.

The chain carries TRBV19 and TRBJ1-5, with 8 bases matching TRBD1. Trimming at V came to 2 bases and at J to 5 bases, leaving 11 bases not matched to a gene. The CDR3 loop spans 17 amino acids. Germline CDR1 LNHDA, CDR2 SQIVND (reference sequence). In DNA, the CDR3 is TGTGCCAGTAGTATAACTTTTTCGACAGGGGTACATCAGCCCCAGCATTTT. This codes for CASSITFSTGVHQPQHF. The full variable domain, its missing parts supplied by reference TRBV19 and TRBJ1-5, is DGGITQSPKYLFRKEGQNVTLSCEQNLNHDAMYWYRQDPGQGLRLIYYSQIVNDFQKGDIAEGYSVSREKKESFPLTVTSAQKNPTAFYLCASSITFSTGVHQPQHFGDGTRLSIL.

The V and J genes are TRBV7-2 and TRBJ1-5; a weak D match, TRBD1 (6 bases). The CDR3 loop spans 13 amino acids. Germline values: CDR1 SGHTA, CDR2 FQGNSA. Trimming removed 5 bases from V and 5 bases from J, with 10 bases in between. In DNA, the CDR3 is TGTGCCAGCAGCCCAGGGGTATATCAGCCCCAGCATTTT. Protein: CASSPGVYQPQHF.

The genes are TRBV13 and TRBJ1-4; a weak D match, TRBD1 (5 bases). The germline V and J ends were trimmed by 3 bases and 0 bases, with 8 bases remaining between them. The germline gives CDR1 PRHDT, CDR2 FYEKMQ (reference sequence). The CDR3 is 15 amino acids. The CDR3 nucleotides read TGTGCCAGCAGCTTGAGCAGGGCAACTAATGAAAAACTGTTTTTT. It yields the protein CASSLSRATNEKLFF. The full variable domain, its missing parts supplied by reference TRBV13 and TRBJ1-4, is AAGVIQSPRHLIKEKRETATLKCYPIPRHDTVYWYQQGPGQDPQFLISFYEKMQSDKGSIPDRFSAQQFSDYHSELNMSSLELGDSALYFCASSLSRATNEKLFFGSGTQLSVL.

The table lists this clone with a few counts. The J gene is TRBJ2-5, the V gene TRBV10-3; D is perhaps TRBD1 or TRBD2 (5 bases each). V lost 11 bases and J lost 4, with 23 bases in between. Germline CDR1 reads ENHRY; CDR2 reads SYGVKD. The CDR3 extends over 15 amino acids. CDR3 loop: CASGPGLKMGETQYF. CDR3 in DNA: TGTGCCTCAGGGCCTGGACTCAAAATGGGAGAGACCCAGTACTTC.

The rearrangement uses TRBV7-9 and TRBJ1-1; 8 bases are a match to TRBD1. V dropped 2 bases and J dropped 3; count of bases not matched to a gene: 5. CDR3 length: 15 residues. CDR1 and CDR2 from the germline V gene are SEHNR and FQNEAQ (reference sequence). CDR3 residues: CASSLQGARHTEAFF. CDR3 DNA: TGTGCCAGCAGCTTACAGGGGGCGCGTCACACTGAAGCTTTCTTT.

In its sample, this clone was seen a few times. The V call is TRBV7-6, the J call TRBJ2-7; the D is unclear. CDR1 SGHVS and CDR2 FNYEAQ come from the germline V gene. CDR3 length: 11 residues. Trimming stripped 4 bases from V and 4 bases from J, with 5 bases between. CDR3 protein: CASSSAYEQYF. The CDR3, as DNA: TGTGCCAGCAGCTCGGCGTACGAGCAGTACTTC. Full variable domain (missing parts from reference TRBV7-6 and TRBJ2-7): GAGVSQSPRYKVTKRGQDVALRCDPISGHVSLYWYRQALGQGPEFLTYFNYEAQQDKSGLPNDRFSAERPEGSISTLTIQRTEQRDSAMYRCASSSAYEQYFGPGTRLTVT.

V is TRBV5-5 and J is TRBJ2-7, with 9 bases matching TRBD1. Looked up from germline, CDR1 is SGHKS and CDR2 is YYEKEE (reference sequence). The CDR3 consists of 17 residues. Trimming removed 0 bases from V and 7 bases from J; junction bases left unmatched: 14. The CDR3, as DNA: TGTGCCAGCAGCTTGGGGGTTAGGACAGGGGTATCAGAAGAGCAGTACTTC. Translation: CASSLGVRTGVSEEQYF.

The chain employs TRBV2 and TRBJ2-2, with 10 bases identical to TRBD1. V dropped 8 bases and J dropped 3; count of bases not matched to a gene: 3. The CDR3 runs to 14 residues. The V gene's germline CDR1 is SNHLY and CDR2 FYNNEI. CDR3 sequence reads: CASEGQGYTGELFF. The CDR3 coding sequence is TGTGCCAGCGAGGGACAGGGGTACACCGGGGAGCTGTTTTTT.

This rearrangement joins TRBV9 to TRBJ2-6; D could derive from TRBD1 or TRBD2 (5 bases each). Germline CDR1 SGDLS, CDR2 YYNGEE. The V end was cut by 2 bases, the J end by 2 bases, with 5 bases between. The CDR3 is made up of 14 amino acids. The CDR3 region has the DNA TGTGCCAGCAGCGTGGGGGCTGGGGCCAACGTCCTGACTTTC. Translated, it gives CASSVGAGANVLTF. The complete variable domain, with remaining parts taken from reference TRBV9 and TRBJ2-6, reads DSGVTQTPKHLITATGQRVTLRCSPRSGDLSVYWYQQSLDQGLQFLIQYYNGEERAKGNILERFSAQQFPDLHSELNLSSLELGDSALYFCASSVGAGANVLTFGAGSRLTVL.

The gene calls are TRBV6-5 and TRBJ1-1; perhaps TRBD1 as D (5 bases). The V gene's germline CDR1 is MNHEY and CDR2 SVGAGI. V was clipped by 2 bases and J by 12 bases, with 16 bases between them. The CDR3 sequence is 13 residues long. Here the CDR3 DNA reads TGTGCCAGCAGTTACGCGGGGCCCGCGATGACTTTCTTT. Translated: CASSYAGPAMTFF.

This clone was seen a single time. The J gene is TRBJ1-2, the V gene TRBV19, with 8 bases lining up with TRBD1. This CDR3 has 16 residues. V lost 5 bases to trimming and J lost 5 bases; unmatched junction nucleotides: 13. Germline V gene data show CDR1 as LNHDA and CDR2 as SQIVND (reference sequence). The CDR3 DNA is TGTGCCAGTAGTTTAACCTCCCACAGGGGGAGGTATGGCTACACCTTC. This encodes CASSLTSHRGRYGYTF.

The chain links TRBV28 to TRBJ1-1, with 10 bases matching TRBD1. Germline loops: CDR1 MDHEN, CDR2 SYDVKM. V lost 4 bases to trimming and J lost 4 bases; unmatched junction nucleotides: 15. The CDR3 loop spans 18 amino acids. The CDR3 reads CASSSPPYGQGEVTEAFF. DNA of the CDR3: TGTGCCAGCAGTTCCCCCCCCTATGGACAGGGGGAAGTCACTGAAGCTTTCTTT.

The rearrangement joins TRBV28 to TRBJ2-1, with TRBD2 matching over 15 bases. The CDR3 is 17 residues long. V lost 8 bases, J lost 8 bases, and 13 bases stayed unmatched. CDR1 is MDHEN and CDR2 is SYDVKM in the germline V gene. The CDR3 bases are TGTGCCAGCGCCGGGACTAGCGGGAGGTTTAGGTTCGATGAGCAGTTCTTC. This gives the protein CASAGTSGRFRFDEQFF.

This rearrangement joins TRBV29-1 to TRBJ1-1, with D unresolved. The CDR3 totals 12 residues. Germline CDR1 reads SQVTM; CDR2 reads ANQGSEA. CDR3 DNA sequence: TGCGCAACACGCGACCAGGTCGCTGAAGCTTTCTTT. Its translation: CATRDQVAEAFF.

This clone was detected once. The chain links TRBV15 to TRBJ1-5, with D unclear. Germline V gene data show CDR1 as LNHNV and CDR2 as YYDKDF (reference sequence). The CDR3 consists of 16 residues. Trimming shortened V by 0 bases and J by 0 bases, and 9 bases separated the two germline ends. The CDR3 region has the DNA TGTGCCACCAGCAGAGATCGACGGGATAGCAATCAGCCCCAGCATTTT. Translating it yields CATSRDRRDSNQPQHF.